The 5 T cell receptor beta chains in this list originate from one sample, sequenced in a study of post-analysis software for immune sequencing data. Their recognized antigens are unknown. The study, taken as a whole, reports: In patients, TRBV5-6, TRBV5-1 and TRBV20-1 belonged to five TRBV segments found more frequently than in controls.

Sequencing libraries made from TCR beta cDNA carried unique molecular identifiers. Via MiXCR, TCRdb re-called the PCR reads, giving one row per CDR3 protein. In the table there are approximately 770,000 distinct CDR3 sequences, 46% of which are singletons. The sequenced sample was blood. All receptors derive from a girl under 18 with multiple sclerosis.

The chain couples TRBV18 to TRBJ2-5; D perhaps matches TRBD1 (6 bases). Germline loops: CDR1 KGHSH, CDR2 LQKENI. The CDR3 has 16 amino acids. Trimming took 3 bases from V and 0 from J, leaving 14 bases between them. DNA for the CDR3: TGTGCCAGCTCACCGGGGGACACTTCGTACCAAGAGACCCAGTACTTC. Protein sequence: CASSPGDTSYQETQYF.

The CDR3 DNA is TGTGCCAGCAGTCGAGGACTACGACTGAACACCGGGGAGCTGTTTTTT. Amino acids: CASSRGLRLNTGELFF. J is TRBJ2-2 and V is TRBV28; weak D call: TRBD2 (6 bases). Trimming took off 5 bases at V and 1 base at J, with 14 bases between the two ends. Germline loops: CDR1 MDHEN, CDR2 SYDVKM. The CDR3 loop spans 16 amino acids.

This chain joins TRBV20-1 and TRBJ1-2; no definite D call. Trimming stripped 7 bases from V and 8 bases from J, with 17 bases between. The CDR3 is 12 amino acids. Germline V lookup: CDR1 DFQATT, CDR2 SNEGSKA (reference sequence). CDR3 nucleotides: TGCAGTGTAGGACCAGCTCCTTGGGGCTACACCTTC. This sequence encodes CSVGPAPWGYTF.

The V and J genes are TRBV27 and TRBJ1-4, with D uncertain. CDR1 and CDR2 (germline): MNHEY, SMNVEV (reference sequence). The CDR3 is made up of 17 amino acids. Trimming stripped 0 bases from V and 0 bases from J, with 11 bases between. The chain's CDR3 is CASSLSDPTATNEKLFF. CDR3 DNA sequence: TGTGCCAGCAGTTTATCGGACCCGACCGCAACTAATGAAAAACTGTTTTTT.

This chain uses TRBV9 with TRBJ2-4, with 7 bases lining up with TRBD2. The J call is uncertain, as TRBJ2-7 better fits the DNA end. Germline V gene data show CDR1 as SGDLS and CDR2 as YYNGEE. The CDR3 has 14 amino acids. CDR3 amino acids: CASSVEGLLSEQYF. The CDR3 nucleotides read TGTGCCAGCAGCGTAGAGGGACTATTAAGCGAGCAGTACTTC.